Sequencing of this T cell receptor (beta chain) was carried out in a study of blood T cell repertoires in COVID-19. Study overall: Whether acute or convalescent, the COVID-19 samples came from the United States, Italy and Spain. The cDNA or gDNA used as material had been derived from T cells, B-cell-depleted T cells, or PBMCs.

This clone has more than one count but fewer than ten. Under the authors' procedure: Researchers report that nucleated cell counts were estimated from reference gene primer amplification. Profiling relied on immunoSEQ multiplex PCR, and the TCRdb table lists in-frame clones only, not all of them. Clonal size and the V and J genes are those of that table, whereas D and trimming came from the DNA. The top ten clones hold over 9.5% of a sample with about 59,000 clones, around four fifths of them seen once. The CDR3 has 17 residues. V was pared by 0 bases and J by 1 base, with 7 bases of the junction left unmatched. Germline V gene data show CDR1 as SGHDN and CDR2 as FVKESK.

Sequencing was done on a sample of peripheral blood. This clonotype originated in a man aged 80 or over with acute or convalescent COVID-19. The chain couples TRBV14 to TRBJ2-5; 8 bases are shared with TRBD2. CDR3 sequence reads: CASSQEGLAGSQETQYF. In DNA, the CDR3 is TGTGCCAGCAGCCAAGAAGGTTTAGCGGGAAGCCAAGAGACCCAGTACTTC.